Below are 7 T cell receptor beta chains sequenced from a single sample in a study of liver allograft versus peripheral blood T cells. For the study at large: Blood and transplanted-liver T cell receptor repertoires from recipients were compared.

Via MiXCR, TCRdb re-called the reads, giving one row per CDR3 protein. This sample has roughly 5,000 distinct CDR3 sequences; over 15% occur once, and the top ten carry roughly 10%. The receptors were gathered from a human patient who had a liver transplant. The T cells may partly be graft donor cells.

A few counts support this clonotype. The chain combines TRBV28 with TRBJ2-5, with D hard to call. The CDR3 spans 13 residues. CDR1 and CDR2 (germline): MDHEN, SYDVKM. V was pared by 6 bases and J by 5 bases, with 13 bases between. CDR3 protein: CASRPQRWETQYF. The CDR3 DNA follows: TGTGCCAGCAGGCCACAGAGGTGGGAGACCCAGTACTTC.

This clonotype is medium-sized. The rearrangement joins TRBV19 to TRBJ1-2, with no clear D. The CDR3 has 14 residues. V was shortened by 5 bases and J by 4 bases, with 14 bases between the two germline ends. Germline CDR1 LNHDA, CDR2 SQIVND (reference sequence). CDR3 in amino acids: CASSRLGSTYGYTF. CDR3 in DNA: TGTGCCAGTAGTCGGCTGGGGAGCACCTATGGCTACACCTTC.

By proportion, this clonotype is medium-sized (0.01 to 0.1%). The DNA for the CDR3 is TGTGCCAGTAGTCTCCAGGGGCAACGTCCCCTCCACTTT. This translates into CASSLQGQRPLHF. The chain uses TRBV19 and TRBJ1-6, with D perhaps matching TRBD1 (6 bases). Germline V gene sequence: CDR1 LNHDA, CDR2 SQIVND (reference sequence). Trimming removed 5 bases at V and 13 bases at J, with 15 bases between. There are 13 residues in the CDR3.

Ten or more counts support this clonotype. The CDR3 sequence: CSARRPGGTGGQFF. Here the CDR3 DNA reads TGCAGTGCTCGCCGACCCGGGGGAACCGGGGGACAGTTCTTC. This chain links TRBV20-1 with TRBJ2-1; maybe TRBD2 (6 bases). V lost 5 bases and J lost 13, with 24 bases in between. This CDR3 has 14 residues. CDR1 and CDR2 (germline): DFQATT, SNEGSKA (reference sequence).

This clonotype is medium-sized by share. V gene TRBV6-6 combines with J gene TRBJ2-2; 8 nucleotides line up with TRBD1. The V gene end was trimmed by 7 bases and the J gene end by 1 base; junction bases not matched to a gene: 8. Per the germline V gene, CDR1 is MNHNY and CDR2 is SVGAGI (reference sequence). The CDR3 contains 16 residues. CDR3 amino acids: CASNIGQGGNTGELFF. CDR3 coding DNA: TGTGCCAGCAATATAGGACAGGGTGGGAACACCGGGGAGCTGTTTTTT.

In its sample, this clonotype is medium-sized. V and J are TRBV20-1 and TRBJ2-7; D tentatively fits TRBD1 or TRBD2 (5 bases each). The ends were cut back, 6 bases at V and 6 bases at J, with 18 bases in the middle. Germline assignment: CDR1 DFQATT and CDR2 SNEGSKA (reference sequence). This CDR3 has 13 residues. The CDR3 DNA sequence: TGCAGTGCCAGCTCCCCTGGGGCGGGCGAGCAGTACTTC. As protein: CSASSPGAGEQYF.

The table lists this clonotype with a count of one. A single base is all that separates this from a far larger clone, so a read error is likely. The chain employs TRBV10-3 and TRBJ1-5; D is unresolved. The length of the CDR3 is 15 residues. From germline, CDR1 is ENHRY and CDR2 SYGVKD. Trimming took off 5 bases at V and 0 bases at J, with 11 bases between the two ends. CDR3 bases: TGTGCCATCAGTTCGACGGATTATAGCAATCAGCCCCAGCATTTT. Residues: CAISSTDYSNQPQHF.